This TCR beta chain emerged from a study of T-cell memory formation after mild COVID-19. Study-level information: Largely, TCR clusters stayed within a single donor.

This clonotype was found a few times. TCRdb itself ran the 5' RACE reads through MiXCR, one entry per CDR3 protein. Of a few hundred thousand distinct CDR3 sequences in the sample, 16% are singletons; the top ten hold under 25%. The length of the CDR3 is 14 residues. CDR1 and CDR2 (germline): SGHTA, FQGTGA. The germline V and J ends were trimmed by 7 bases and 0 bases, with 9 bases remaining between them. This sequence was found in a young man who had mild COVID-19 (a few samples of this study predate the infection). Cell type and time point are not known. The chain is built from TRBV7-3 and TRBJ2-2, with D hard to call. Sample: PBMCs or a T cell subset sorted from them (not recorded which). The CDR3 nucleotides are TGTGCCAGCACCGAGGACCCGAACACCGGGGAGCTGTTTTTT. Its protein product is CASTEDPNTGELFF.